This TCR beta chain originates from a study of cytomegalovirus exposure and HLA in healthy donors. The CDR3 is 14 residues long. The germline V and J ends were trimmed by 3 bases and 5 bases, with 11 bases remaining between them. In germline, CDR1 is LNHDA, CDR2 SQIVND (reference sequence). Amplification used 60 Vbeta primers and 13 Jbeta primers. Clones were sequenced by immunoSEQ multiplex PCR, and TCRdb holds only the in-frame ones, with some missing. The table lists roughly 80,000 clones. The sequence was collected from a woman in her 30s in good health and CMV-seronegative. The chain links TRBV19 to TRBJ2-1; tentatively, D is TRBD2 (5 bases). Sequencing input: PBMCs. The CDR3 DNA sequence: TGTGCCAGTAGTATCCGGGGTGGAAACAATGAGCAGTTCTTC. Translating gives CASSIRGGNNEQFF. Full variable domain (missing parts from reference TRBV19 and TRBJ2-1): DGGITQSPKYLFRKEGQNVTLSCEQNLNHDAMYWYRQDPGQGLRLIYYSQIVNDFQKGDIAEGYSVSREKKESFPLTVTSAQKNPTAFYLCASSIRGGNNEQFFGPGTRLTVL.